This TCR beta chain was profiled in a study of beta chain features in type 1 diabetes. Whole-study results and caveats: Moderately but significantly shorter TCRB CDR3s were found in Type 1 diabetes patients in all four CD4+ subsets.

Markers CD45RO/CCR7/CD25/CD127/CD95/CD27 served to sort CD4+ naive, central memory, regulatory and stem cell-like memory cells. Sequenced material consisted of expressed TCRB transcripts (all of the isolated RNA was reverse transcribed). The protocol was immunoSEQ multiplex PCR, while the TCRdb copy is restricted to in-frame clones and leaves out a portion. The sample includes around 280,000 clones, 15% seen only once; the top ten take 0.015% to 0.017%. This clone has only a few counts. The antigen is unknown. The CDR3 is made up of 15 amino acids. With 2 bases clipped from V and 0 bases from J, the junction kept 4 bases outside the gene matches.

This chain uses TRBV23-1 with TRBJ2-7; 7 bases are shared with TRBD1. TRBV23-1 is an ORF, and what it does is uncertain. This receptor was identified in a young man with type 1 diabetes. Specimen: naive CD4+ T cells from blood. The CDR3 is CASSQTTGLSYEQYF. The CDR3 DNA is TGCGCCAGCAGTCAAACGACAGGGCTCTCCTACGAGCAGTACTTC.